The 28 T cell receptor beta chains below all came from one sample that was sequenced in a study of shared clonotypes between healthy human individuals (dated by TCRdb to 2018 to 2021). Library creation used the immunoSEQ multiplex PCR assay. What TCRdb holds here is the immuneACCESS table cut down to in-frame rearrangements. Part of the clones is not present; checked against another copy, under half of the missing clones reflect an unresolved V gene, and the others are unexplained. This sample comprises millions of clones, approximately 94% of them detected only once. The ten top clones hold over 0.12% of the sample. The material sequenced was naive CD4+ T cells sorted from blood. The sample's cell subset or site, from its label and the paper: CD45RA+ positively selected. These receptor sequences come from a man younger than 30 in good health.

CDR3 bases: TGTGCCAGTAGTATAAACAGGGGCTCCTCTGGGGCCAACGTCCTGACTTTC. It is translated as CASSINRGSSGANVLTF. This chain joins TRBV19 and TRBJ2-6; 7 bases fit TRBD1. The V segment lost 2 bases and the J segment 0 bases; nucleotides outside the gene matches: 4. Germline CDR1 is LNHDA and CDR2 is SQIVND (reference sequence). The CDR3 totals 17 residues.

The chain has TRBV19 and TRBJ2-3; 13 bases align to TRBD2. Germline CDR1 is LNHDA and CDR2 is SQIVND (reference sequence). The CDR3 runs to 17 residues. The J segment lost 3 bases and the V segment lost 6 bases, leaving 9 bases of the junction unmatched. CDR3 amino acids: CASSKTGLAGDTDTQYF. DNA of the CDR3: TGTGCCAGTAGCAAAACCGGACTAGCGGGGGATACAGATACGCAGTATTTT.

V and J are TRBV11-1 and TRBJ2-2; TRBD1 agrees at 8 bases. Germline assignment: CDR1 SGHAT and CDR2 FQDESV (reference sequence). The CDR3 has 17 amino acids. The J segment lost 1 base and the V segment lost 8 bases, leaving 12 bases of the junction unmatched. Here the CDR3 reads CASHLSDREKNTGELFF. For the CDR3, the DNA is TGTGCCAGCCATCTCTCGGACAGGGAAAAGAACACCGGGGAGCTGTTTTTT.

The V call is TRBV5-1, the J call TRBJ1-3; possible D gene TRBD1, 5 bases. This CDR3 has 16 residues. Germline V gene data show CDR1 as SGHRS and CDR2 as YFSETQ. V was shortened by 0 bases and J by 0 bases, with 10 bases between the two germline ends. The CDR3 loop is CASSLDRSLSGNTIYF. The CDR3 nucleotides read TGCGCCAGCAGCTTGGACAGGAGCCTCTCTGGAAACACCATATATTTT.

The chain employs TRBV21-1 and TRBJ2-7; TRBD2 is the table's D call and was not checked against the DNA. TRBV21-1 is described as a pseudogene. The CDR3 is 18 amino acids. CDR3 in DNA: TGTGCCAGCAGCAAACCCCAGGGACCCAGCGGGACCTCCTACGAGCAGTACTTC. Protein product: CASSKPQGPSGTSYEQYF.

This clone was counted only a few times. This chain uses TRBV10-3 with TRBJ1-6; the match to TRBD1 covers 10 bases. The CDR3 extends over 16 amino acids. CDR1 ENHRY and CDR2 SYGVKD come from the germline V gene. V gave up 3 bases and J gave up 8 bases; unmatched junction bases: 7. CDR3 sequence reads: CAISDGRDRGYSPLHF. The CDR3 DNA reads as TGTGCCATCAGTGATGGTCGGGACAGGGGATATTCACCCCTCCACTTT.

The chain uses TRBV6-1 and TRBJ2-1; 9 bases match TRBD2. The V gene end was trimmed by 7 bases and the J gene end by 5 bases; junction bases not matched to a gene: 9. Germline loops: CDR1 MNHNS, CDR2 SASEGT. The CDR3 extends over 15 amino acids. Here the CDR3 DNA reads TGTGCCAGCAATCGAGCGGGAGGATCTAACAATGAGCAGTTCTTC. It yields the protein CASNRAGGSNNEQFF.

The chain uses TRBV10-2 and TRBJ1-3; TRBD1 might be the D (5 bases). This CDR3 has 19 amino acids. Looked up from germline, CDR1 is WSHSY and CDR2 is SAAADI. V dropped 4 bases and J dropped 0 bases, with 22 bases sitting between them. The chain's CDR3 is CASSAGHSWERGSGNTIYF. CDR3 coding DNA: TGCGCCAGCAGTGCGGGGCACAGCTGGGAGAGGGGCTCTGGAAACACCATATATTTT.

This chain uses TRBV12-5 with TRBJ1-1; no clear D gene. The germline gives CDR1 LGHNT, CDR2 FRNRAP. V lost 6 bases and J lost 5, with 13 bases in between. This CDR3 has 13 amino acids. This CDR3 reads CASGLTPGTEAFF. The CDR3 DNA sequence: TGTGCTAGTGGCCTAACACCTGGAACTGAAGCTTTCTTT.

The CDR3 reads CASSLASLIFGTGDNYGYTF. CDR3 DNA sequence: TGCGCCAGCAGCTTGGCATCATTAATCTTCGGGACAGGAGATAACTATGGCTACACCTTC. The chain couples TRBV5-1 to TRBJ1-2, with TRBD1 identical over 8 bases. Trimming took 0 bases from V and 1 from J; bases not matched to a gene: 17. Per germline, CDR1 SGHRS and CDR2 YFSETQ. The CDR3 has 20 amino acids.

The V call is TRBV5-8, the J call TRBJ1-5; perhaps TRBD1 as D (5 bases). V dropped 4 bases and J dropped 4 bases, with 9 bases sitting between them. Germline CDR1 is SGHTS and CDR2 is YDEGEE. The CDR3 extends over 13 amino acids. DNA for the CDR3: TGTGCCAGCAGCCGGGACTGGAATCAGCCCCAGCATTTT. This gives the protein CASSRDWNQPQHF.

CDR3 nucleotides: TGTGCCAGCAGTTTATCAGGGGTGGGCGAGCAGTACTTC. This encodes CASSLSGVGEQYF. The gene calls are TRBV28 and TRBJ2-7, with D tentatively TRBD1 (6 bases). The V gene's germline CDR1 is MDHEN and CDR2 SYDVKM. Trimming cost V 1 base and J 6 bases, with 10 bases left between them. The CDR3 sequence is 13 residues long.

The chain carries TRBV19 and TRBJ2-7; possibly TRBD2 for D (6 bases). CDR1 LNHDA and CDR2 SQIVND come from the germline V gene (reference sequence). The ends were cut back, 4 bases at V and 0 bases at J, with 13 bases in the middle. The CDR3 is 15 amino acids. The CDR3 DNA reads TGTGCCAGTAGTACCCCCGGGACTGGCTCCTACGAGCAGTACTTC. It is translated as CASSTPGTGSYEQYF.

In regard to this clone: Other DNA variants within this sample encode the same CDR3. The CDR3 bases are TGCGCCAGCAGCCAAGAAGGCGGGAGCCCTTACAATGAGCAGTTCTTC. Its protein is CASSQEGGSPYNEQFF. The V and J genes are TRBV4-3 and TRBJ2-1, with 7 bases lining up with TRBD2. The CDR3 is 16 residues long. With 0 bases clipped from V and 4 bases from J, the junction kept 6 bases outside the gene matches. Germline CDR1 is LGHNA and CDR2 is YSLEER.

V is TRBV7-3 and J is TRBJ2-1; TRBD2 aligns across 15 bases. This CDR3 region has 15 residues. Germline values: CDR1 SGHTA, CDR2 FQGTGA. The V gene end was trimmed by 5 bases and the J gene end by 7 bases; junction bases not matched to a gene: 3. The CDR3 sequence is CASSPGTSGGNEQFF. Written as DNA, the CDR3 is TGTGCCAGCAGCCCAGGGACTAGCGGGGGGAATGAGCAGTTCTTC. Combining the CDR3 with reference TRBV7-3 and TRBJ2-1 gives the whole variable domain GAGVSQTPSNKVTEKGKYVELRCDPISGHTALYWYRQSLGQGPEFLIYFQGTGAADDSGLPNDRFFAVRPEGSVSTLKIQRTERGDSAVYLCASSPGTSGGNEQFFGPGTRLTVL.

The chain joins TRBV5-1 to TRBJ1-1, with a weak D call TRBD1 (6 bases). The CDR3 covers 13 residues. Trimming took 5 bases from V and 6 from J, leaving 14 bases between them. Germline V gene sequence: CDR1 SGHRS, CDR2 YFSETQ. The CDR3 sequence is CASRRQVNAEAFF. The CDR3 DNA reads TGCGCCAGCAGACGACAGGTTAATGCTGAAGCTTTCTTT.

The chain has TRBV5-1 and TRBJ2-7; 7 bases line up with TRBD1. The V and J ends lost 5 bases and 2 bases, in that order; junction bases with no gene match: 10. CDR3 size: 15 residues. Per germline, CDR1 SGHRS and CDR2 YFSETQ. The CDR3 protein is CASRLRTGHPYEQYF. The CDR3 DNA reads as TGCGCCAGCAGACTTAGGACAGGTCACCCCTACGAGCAGTACTTC.

The V call is TRBV7-6, the J call TRBJ2-5; TRBD1 matches 10 bases. Germline assignment: CDR1 SGHVS and CDR2 FNYEAQ. V shed 4 bases, J shed 5 bases, and the junction held 4 bases outside the gene matches. This CDR3 spans 14 amino acids. The CDR3, as DNA: TGTGCCAGCAGCTCCGGGACAGGGGCCGAGACCCAGTACTTC. Translated, it gives CASSSGTGAETQYF.

The rearrangement uses TRBV6-6 and TRBJ2-7; TRBD2 agrees at 9 bases. Germline CDR1 reads MNHNY; CDR2 reads SVGAGI (reference sequence). V gave up 2 bases and J gave up 4 bases; unmatched junction bases: 6. The CDR3 length is 15 residues. The CDR3 DNA reads TGTGCCAGCAGTTACAGGGCTAGCGGGAATTACGAGCAGTACTTC. The encoded protein is CASSYRASGNYEQYF.

The chain couples TRBV6-5 to TRBJ2-5, with D perhaps TRBD2 (6 bases). CDR1 MNHEY and CDR2 SVGAGI come from the germline V gene. The V end was cut by 2 bases, the J end by 2 bases, with 12 bases between. The CDR3 sequence is 15 residues long. CDR3 in DNA: TGTGCCAGCAGTTACGTGGGACTCAGACAAGAGACCCAGTACTTC. This sequence encodes CASSYVGLRQETQYF.

The J gene is TRBJ2-7, the V gene TRBV5-1; perhaps TRBD1 as D (6 bases). Germline loops: CDR1 SGHRS, CDR2 YFSETQ. Trimming removed 4 bases at V and 3 bases at J, with 14 bases between. The CDR3 covers 14 residues. CDR3 in amino acids: CASSAGDTLYEQYF. The DNA for the CDR3 is TGCGCCAGCAGCGCCGGGGACACTCTCTACGAGCAGTACTTC.

With regard to this clone: Other nucleotide sequences in the sample specify the same CDR3. The chain couples TRBV9 to TRBJ2-1, with D possibly TRBD2 on 5 matching bases. Trimming stripped 0 bases from V and 2 bases from J, with 9 bases between. CDR3 length equals 15 residues. Germline loops: CDR1 SGDLS, CDR2 YYNGEE. The CDR3 here is CASSVDGGPYNEQFF. The CDR3 DNA follows: TGTGCCAGCAGCGTAGACGGAGGACCCTACAATGAGCAGTTCTTC.

The chain carries TRBV6-6 and TRBJ2-7; 11 nucleotides line up with TRBD1. The CDR3 consists of 15 residues. The germline gives CDR1 MNHNY, CDR2 SVGAGI (reference sequence). The V segment lost 4 bases and the J segment 7 bases; nucleotides outside the gene matches: 9. The CDR3 DNA follows: TGTGCCAGCAGTTCCTTTCCGGGACAGGGGGAAGAGCAGTACTTC. It encodes CASSSFPGQGEEQYF.

The genes are TRBV29-1 and TRBJ2-7; a possible D gene is TRBD2 (6 bases). Per the germline V gene, CDR1 is SQVTM and CDR2 is ANQGSEA. The CDR3 covers 12 residues. Trimming removed 6 bases from V and 1 base from J, with 10 bases in between. The CDR3: CSVAEGSYEQYF. Here the CDR3 DNA reads TGCAGCGTGGCGGAGGGATCCTACGAGCAGTACTTC.

This chain connects TRBV19 to TRBJ1-2, with D unresolved. The germline V gene has CDR1 LNHDA and CDR2 SQIVND (reference sequence). This CDR3 is 14 amino acids long. V lost 0 bases, J lost 4 bases, and 9 bases lay in between. For the CDR3, the DNA is TGTGCCAGTAGTATAGAGGTAGCGGGCTATGGCTACACCTTC. Protein sequence: CASSIEVAGYGYTF.

This chain connects TRBV27 to TRBJ1-3, with D hard to call. Between the trimmed V and J ends, which lost 10 bases and 4 bases, there was a span of 11 bases. This CDR3 has 12 residues. The V gene's germline CDR1 is MNHEY and CDR2 SMNVEV (reference sequence). This CDR3 reads CANRSGGNTIYF. Written as DNA, the CDR3 is TGTGCCAACCGGTCGGGGGGAAACACCATATATTTT.

This clone has a handful of counts. The chain employs TRBV7-9 and TRBJ1-1; D uncertain. V dropped 4 bases and J dropped 10 bases, with 16 bases sitting between them. The CDR3 loop spans 13 amino acids. Germline V lookup: CDR1 SEHNR, CDR2 FQNEAQ (reference sequence). The CDR3 DNA reads as TGTGCCAGCAGCTCGCTGGAATACCTGGCAGCTTTCTTT. Residues: CASSSLEYLAAFF.

CDR3 bases: TGTGCCAGCAGTGACCGGGCAGGGGGTAATTCACCCCTCCACTTT. Residues: CASSDRAGGNSPLHF. V usage is TRBV6-4 and J usage is TRBJ1-6; 7 nucleotides line up with TRBD1. The CDR3 covers 15 residues. From germline, CDR1 is MRHNA and CDR2 SNTAGT. V gave up 2 bases and J gave up 6 bases; unmatched junction bases: 4.